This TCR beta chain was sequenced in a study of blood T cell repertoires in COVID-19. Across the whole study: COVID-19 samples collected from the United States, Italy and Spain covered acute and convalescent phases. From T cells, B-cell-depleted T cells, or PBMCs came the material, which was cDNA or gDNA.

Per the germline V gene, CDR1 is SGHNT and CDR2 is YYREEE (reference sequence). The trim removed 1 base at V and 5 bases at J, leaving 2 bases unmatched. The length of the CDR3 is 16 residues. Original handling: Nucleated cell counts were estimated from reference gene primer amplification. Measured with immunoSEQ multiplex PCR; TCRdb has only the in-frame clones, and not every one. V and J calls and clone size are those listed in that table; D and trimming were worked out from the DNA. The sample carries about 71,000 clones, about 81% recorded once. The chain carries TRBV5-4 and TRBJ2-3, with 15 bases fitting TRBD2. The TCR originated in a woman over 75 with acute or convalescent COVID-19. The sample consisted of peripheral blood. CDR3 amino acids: CASSLRTSGRGDTQYF. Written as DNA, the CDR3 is TGTGCCAGCAGCTTGAGGACTAGCGGGAGGGGAGATACGCAGTATTTT.